These 19 T cell receptor beta chains were all obtained from the same sample, sequenced in a study of T-cell reconstitution after alpha-beta-depleted transplantation in children. Unique molecular identifiers were incorporated during preparation of the TCRbeta library. From the PCR reads, TCRdb called clonotypes with MiXCR, one entry per CDR3 protein. This sample has 450,000 to 600,000 distinct CDR3 sequences; around 19% occur once, and the top ten carry less than 4%. The sample was PBMCs from the stem cell graft donor, taken from the stem cell graft. Receptors originate from a human donor who donated a stem cell graft to a child with acute lymphoblastic leukemia.

In its sample, this clonotype was seen once. The rearrangement links TRBV4-2 to TRBJ2-5, with D perhaps given as TRBD1 or TRBD2 (6 bases each). Germline CDR1 is LGHNA and CDR2 is YNFKEQ. The CDR3 spans 18 residues. Deletions cut 4 bases from V and 5 bases from J, with 26 bases between. For the CDR3, the DNA is TGTGCCAGCAGCCGTCACGCTCGGGGGAGTCGGAGGGGGGAGACCCAGTACTTC. As protein: CASSRHARGSRRGETQYF.

This clonotype showed up just a few times. The rearrangement joins TRBV5-1 to TRBJ2-7; D unresolved. V dropped 7 bases and J dropped 2 bases, with 16 bases sitting between them. Per germline, CDR1 SGHRS and CDR2 YFSETQ. This CDR3 has 14 residues. The CDR3 is CASRHNGPTYEQYF. The DNA of the CDR3 is TGCGCCAGCCGTCACAATGGCCCTACCTACGAGCAGTACTTC.

As DNA, the CDR3 is TGTGCCAGCAGCGTAGAGGGACTATCGAATACGCAGTATTTT. Protein sequence: CASSVEGLSNTQYF. This sequence joins TRBV9 and TRBJ2-3; 7 nucleotides match TRBD2. V lost 0 bases, J lost 7 bases, and 5 bases stayed unmatched. This CDR3 has 14 residues. In germline, CDR1 is SGDLS, CDR2 YYNGEE.

The rearrangement joins TRBV28 to TRBJ1-6, with TRBD1 as a possible D gene (5 bases). The germline CDR1 and CDR2 sequences are MDHEN and SYDVKM. Between the trimmed V and J ends, which lost 3 bases and 15 bases, there was a span of 9 bases. This CDR3 has 11 amino acids. CDR3 in DNA: TGTGCCAGCAGTTTTCCCGGACACCTCCACTTT. Residues: CASSFPGHLHF.

A few counts support this clonotype. The V and J genes are TRBV5-1 and TRBJ2-3; 12 bases are shared with TRBD2. V dropped 6 bases and J dropped 4; count of bases not matched to a gene: 3. The CDR3 is made up of 14 amino acids. Germline assignment: CDR1 SGHRS and CDR2 YFSETQ. This chain's CDR3 is CASKLAGGADTQYF. For the CDR3, the DNA is TGCGCCAGCAAACTAGCGGGAGGTGCAGATACGCAGTATTTT. The full variable domain, completed using reference TRBV5-1 and TRBJ2-3, is KAGVTQTPRYLIKTRGQQVTLSCSPISGHRSVSWYQQTPGQGLQFLFEYFSETQRNKGNFPGRFSGRQFSNSRSEMNVSTLELGDSALYLCASKLAGGADTQYFGPGTRLTVL.

This clonotype was detected only a few times. V gene TRBV21-1 combines with J gene TRBJ2-1; the table assigns TRBD1, which was not confirmed against the DNA. TRBV21-1 is designated a pseudogene. The CDR3 has 15 amino acids. DNA for the CDR3: TGTGCCAGCAGCAGGGCACAGGGAGGTTACAATGAGCAGTTCTTC. Its translation: CASSRAQGGYNEQFF.

This clonotype has just a few counts. The junction shows a germline mismatch at one end, possibly a read error. The chain recombines TRBV15 with TRBJ2-4; the D call may be TRBD1 or TRBD2 (6 bases each). From germline, CDR1 is LNHNV and CDR2 YYDKDF (reference sequence). The CDR3 is 16 residues long. This CDR3 reads CATSSAGEVTKNSQYF. CDR3 nucleotide sequence: TGTGCCACCAGCAGTGCAGGGGAGGTGACCAAAAACAGTCAGTACTTC.

The gene calls are TRBV28 and TRBJ2-7; 7 nucleotides agree with TRBD1. This CDR3 has 14 amino acids. V trimming: 10 bases; J trimming: 3 bases; junction bases outside the gene matches: 12. Per the germline V gene, CDR1 is MDHEN and CDR2 is SYDVKM. CDR3 residues: CANNPGDSNYEQYF. The CDR3 DNA reads as TGTGCCAACAACCCCGGGGACAGTAACTACGAGCAGTACTTC.

The chain has TRBV21-1 and TRBJ1-1; the D call TRBD1 from the table was never checked on the DNA. TRBV21-1 is termed a pseudogene. This CDR3 contains 15 residues. For the CDR3, the DNA is TGTGCCAGCAGCCAAGGGGCGGGTGCCGGCACTGAAGCTTTCTTT. Protein sequence: CASSQGAGAGTEAFF.

This clonotype was picked up many times. J is TRBJ2-7 and V is TRBV5-1; no reliable D call. CDR1 and CDR2 from the germline V gene are SGHRS and YFSETQ. This CDR3 comprises 11 residues. Deletions cut 7 bases from V and 3 bases from J, with 8 bases between. CDR3 nucleotide sequence: TGCGCCAGCTCGGATGTCTACGAGCAGTACTTC. As protein: CASSDVYEQYF.

This clonotype was seen a few times. The chain uses TRBV19 and TRBJ2-7, with 9 bases that match TRBD2. V shed 5 bases and J 3 bases; nucleotides not matched to a gene: 11. Germline V CDR1 and CDR2: LNHDA, SQIVND (reference sequence). The CDR3 has 16 residues. As DNA, the CDR3 is TGTGCCAGTAGTCCTTGGGCTAGCGGGATACACTACGAGCAGTACTTC. It specifies CASSPWASGIHYEQYF.

The chain couples TRBV20-1 to TRBJ2-1; D perhaps matches TRBD1 (6 bases). This CDR3 is 15 amino acids long. Germline CDR1 reads DFQATT; CDR2 reads SNEGSKA (reference sequence). Trimming shortened V by 0 bases and J by 9 bases, and 18 bases separated the two germline ends. The CDR3 here is CSARDPGHSGGEQFF. CDR3 coding DNA: TGCAGTGCTAGAGACCCGGGACACTCTGGGGGTGAGCAGTTCTTC.

This clonotype was seen only a few times. This rearrangement joins TRBV5-1 to TRBJ2-5; perhaps TRBD2 as D (6 bases). Germline V gives CDR1 SGHRS, CDR2 YFSETQ. V lost 3 bases and J 3 bases, leaving 12 bases between the germline ends. The CDR3 extends over 14 amino acids. The CDR3 reads CASSSGLIKETQYF. The CDR3 region has the DNA TGCGCCAGCAGCTCGGGACTGATTAAAGAGACCCAGTACTTC.

This clonotype appeared a few times. J is TRBJ1-3 and V is TRBV20-1; TRBD1 matches at 7 bases. J gave up 4 bases and V 2 bases, and 5 bases lay outside the gene matches. The CDR3 sequence is 14 residues long. The germline gives CDR1 DFQATT, CDR2 SNEGSKA (reference sequence). Here the CDR3 reads CSARKGAGGNTIYF. DNA of the CDR3: TGCAGTGCTAGAAAGGGGGCAGGGGGAAACACCATATATTTT.

This clonotype was counted between two and nine times. V and J are TRBV5-6 and TRBJ1-1; TRBD1 matches 8 bases. Germline trimming cut 4 bases from V and 8 bases from J; bases unmatched to any gene: 4. Per germline, CDR1 SGHDT and CDR2 YYEEEE. The CDR3 contains 12 residues. The CDR3 here is CASSRTGTEAFF. As DNA, the CDR3 is TGTGCCAGCAGCCGGACAGGGACCGAAGCTTTCTTT.

This clonotype came up a few times. V usage is TRBV25-1 and J usage is TRBJ2-1, with 9 positions matching TRBD2. The CDR3 is 15 amino acids. Unmatched junction bases numbered 6, after V lost 7 bases and J lost 2 bases. Per the germline V gene, CDR1 is MGHDK and CDR2 is SYGVNS. The CDR3 sequence: CASTLAGLTYNEQFF. The CDR3 DNA reads as TGTGCCAGCACACTAGCGGGCTTAACCTACAATGAGCAGTTCTTC.

Concerning this clonotype itself: At one boundary the junction diverges from the germline segment, which might be a read error. The J gene is TRBJ2-1, the V gene TRBV7-3; tentatively, D is TRBD2 (6 bases). This CDR3 spans 13 amino acids. Germline assignment: CDR1 SGHTA and CDR2 FQGTGA. CDR3 DNA: TGTGCCACCAGCGCGGGAACCTACAATGAGCAGTTCTTC. As protein: CATSAGTYNEQFF.

The genes are TRBV29-1 and TRBJ2-5; D may be TRBD1 (5 bases). V shed 3 bases and J shed 1 base, with 6 bases lying between them. This CDR3 contains 12 residues. The germline V gene has CDR1 SQVTM and CDR2 ANQGSEA. The CDR3 spells CSVEGPQETQYF. The CDR3 bases are TGCAGCGTTGAGGGGCCCCAAGAGACCCAGTACTTC.

The gene calls are TRBV7-6 and TRBJ2-7; D call uncertain. CDR3 length: 13 residues. The V gene lost 2 bases and the J gene lost 4 bases, with 9 bases spanning the gap. Germline-derived CDR1 and CDR2 are SGHVS and FNYEAQ. DNA of the CDR3: TGTGCCAGCAGCTTAAGCTCCCAGTACGAGCAGTACTTC. Amino acids: CASSLSSQYEQYF.